This T cell receptor (beta chain) was captured by sequencing in a study of T cell changes during pregnancy in multiple sclerosis. Measured with immunoSEQ multiplex PCR; TCRdb has only the in-frame clones, and not every one. The table records 30,000 to 35,000 clones, around 90% of them present only once. This CDR3 is 15 amino acids long. Germline lookup yields CDR1 MNHEY and CDR2 SVGAGI. V lost 0 bases and J 2 bases, leaving 11 bases between the germline ends. The clonotype originates from a female donor in good health, enrolled as a control in a pregnancy study. This specimen consisted of CD4+ T cells from peripheral blood mononuclear cells, obtained in the third trimester of pregnancy. The rearrangement uses TRBV6-5 and TRBJ2-7; maybe TRBD2 (5 bases). CDR3 sequence reads: CASSYSLAPTYEQYF. The DNA for the CDR3 is TGTGCCAGCAGTTACTCCCTAGCACCAACCTACGAGCAGTACTTC.